This T cell receptor beta chain emerged from a study of blood T cell repertoires in COVID-19. Study context: Donors in the United States, Italy and Spain gave samples during acute or convalescent COVID-19. T cells, B-cell-depleted T cells, or PBMCs supplied cDNA or gDNA.

Germline lookup yields CDR1 MNHNY and CDR2 SVGAGI (reference sequence). This CDR3 has 16 residues. The V gene lost 4 bases and the J gene lost 1 base, with 14 bases spanning the gap. This table comes from immunoSEQ multiplex PCR, and its TCRdb copy is limited to in-frame clones, with some not included. The sample contains 300,000 to 400,000 clones, over 75% of which appear only once. The chain links TRBV6-6 to TRBJ2-4; the D gene is possibly TRBD1 (6 bases). Sequencing used peripheral blood. This TCR came from a man in his fifties with active or convalescent COVID-19. The CDR3 coding sequence is TGTGCCAGCAGTTTTATTGCCGACAGGGCCAAAAACATTCAGTACTTC. Residues: CASSFIADRAKNIQYF.